This T cell receptor (beta chain) was sequenced during a study of T cells in localized non-small cell lung cancer. General study findings and limits: The appearance of a median approximately 60 of the top 100 tumor clones was seen in adjacent lung. Uninvolved adjacent lung showed higher T cell clonality than tumor.

Repertoires were generated with immunoSEQ multiplex PCR, while TCRdb's copy carries only in-frame clones and drops some. This table has around 28,000 clones, 85% to 95% appearing once. V lost 4 bases to trimming and J lost 8 bases, with 20 bases between them. This CDR3 spans 16 amino acids. The V gene's germline CDR1 is LGHNA and CDR2 YNFKEQ. As regards this clone: Its matching antigen is unknown.

The rearrangement uses TRBV4-2 and TRBJ1-4; no reliable D call. The sample consisted of peripheral blood, taken before any cancer treatment. The sequence was collected from a woman between 35 and 70 years old with stage I lung adenocarcinoma. CDR3 in amino acids: CASSRSLAEREEKLFF. In DNA form, the CDR3 reads TGTGCCAGCAGCCGATCCTTGGCGGAACGGGAGGAAAAACTGTTTTTT.